This entry describes one T cell receptor beta chain. Its antigen specificity is not known. Per-base quality was not reported, and no clone a single base away is much larger than it. CDR3 length: 15 amino acids, cysteine to phenylalanine. Only the CDR3 DNA is retained, 45 bases long and in frame from the first base. CDR1 and CDR2 are read off the germline V gene as KGHSH and LQKENI. V is trimmed back by 0 bases and J by 9 bases, and the junction contains 6 bases that no gene match accounts for. The data originate from a study of cytomegalovirus exposure and HLA in healthy donors listed by TCRdb under 2017. Looking at the study overall: According to an earlier analysis of several hundred of the donors, about 190 million T cells yielded 95 million to 140 million unique TCR beta sequences and about 300 Gb of sequence data. Roughly 300 gigabases of sequencing data and tens of millions of unique TCR sequences were included in an early release covering around 650 HLA-typed donors. The genetic ancestry cluster associated with self-reported Caucasian donors included approximately 85% of the roughly 400 genotyped donors. The study was designed to test whether signatures of past pathogen exposure could be identified by cataloging public T cell receptors. Using immunosequencing, the study profiled T cell repertoires from some 670 subjects and related those repertoires to cytomegalovirus serostatus. Along with the approximately 620-subject first cohort, a separate validation cohort of more than 90 different subjects was used. High-throughput TCR immunosequencing, statistical association of individual TCRs with disease status, and machine learning were combined to predict cytomegalovirus infection status. In a later analysis, previously published TCR beta repertoires from fewer than 750 donors were re-analyzed and high-resolution HLA genotyping was added so that TCR occurrence patterns could be studied. The later analysis used no new phenotypic data to find candidate immune exposures, relying instead on TCR beta sequences and their occurrence across donors. To decide whether each TCR beta V gene segment behaved as functional or pseudogenic, an earlier analysis of some 600 of the donors relied on high-throughput TCR beta sequencing. Donor age, sex, ethnicity and CMV serostatus were compiled together with the repertoire data. A later genetic analysis used genome-wide SNP genotypes for about 65% of the 666 donors, treating that subset as a discovery cohort. All discovery cohort repertoires had been generated using a single sequencing platform. Both class I and class II loci were covered by HLA typing, at four-digit resolution. The number of typed donors differed by locus: about 620-640 for A, B, C, DRB1 and DQB1; about 520 for DQA1; about 600 for DPA1; and about 470 for DPB1. Five DR-DQ haplotypes were handled as single units for association and clustering because linkage in the cohort was strong. On average, around 230,000 unique TCR beta nucleotide sequences were sequenced per donor among 398 genotyped donors of the cohort, with 15% to 20% of those sequences being non-productive.

Library preparation employed the immunoSEQ multiplex PCR assay. For the multiplex PCR, a mixture combining 60 forward primers for TCR Vbeta segments and 13 reverse primers for TCR Jbeta segments was used. The CDR3 region of rearranged TCR beta genes was amplified from genomic DNA by a multiplex PCR assay. The amplified TCR beta libraries were sequenced on the Illumina HiSeq System as 87-base-pair reads. Per the source publication's procedure: Across the 500 to 850 repertoires, a later analysis counted approximately 75 million unique TCR beta chains, around 11 million of which were shared by at least two donors. Raw reads were error-corrected and collapsed into unique sequences by a nearest-neighbor algorithm in which closely related sequences were merged to remove PCR and sequencing errors. To assign V, D and J gene segments, CDR3 sequences were aligned to IMGT reference sequences. For a sequence to be retained, a match of at least six nucleotides to both a V gene segment and a J gene segment was required. A rearrangement counted as productive if the CDR3 had no stop codons and remained in frame with V and J, and every other rearrangement counted as non-productive. CDR3 was defined according to IMGT convention as the region running from the second conserved V-encoded cysteine to the conserved J-encoded phenylalanine. The earlier analysis of fewer than 700 of the donors excluded sequences that lacked an unambiguous match to a single V gene segment. An earlier analysis of 550 to 650 of the donors classified V segments as functional when productive rearrangements were above 56.7% and as segregating when the standard deviation between donors was above 5%. A statistical classification framework was developed to diagnose cytomegalovirus status using the catalog of TCR beta chain sequences. In a later analysis, V and J genes were assigned by comparing TCR nucleotide sequences against IMGT/GENE-DB human TR gene sequences. In a later analysis, CDR3 sequences and most-parsimonious VDJ recombination scenarios were assigned using the TCRdist pipeline. In a later analysis, each TCR beta chain was defined by its CDR3 amino acid sequence together with its V-gene family, and reads lacking a unique V-gene family were excluded. To address suspected cross-contamination and a sequencing artifact, a later analysis removed roughly 580 highly shared, low-generation-probability nucleotide sequences. In a later analysis, a clonal expansion index was calculated for each public chain from normalized within-repertoire ranks of inferred template counts. In a later analysis, generation probabilities were computed using a VDJ recombination model fitted to out-of-frame rearrangements, and the results were checked against IGoR. In a later analysis, TCR-TCR, TCR-HLA and TCR-CMV co-occurrence was scored with hypergeometric tests, and a repertoire-size bias correction was applied to TCR pairs. In a later analysis, false discovery rates were estimated by permuting HLA or CMV assignments 20 times. In a later analysis, co-occurring TCRs were grouped with DBSCAN, and TCRdist sequence similarity was added when clustering was performed within HLA-allele-positive subsets. Co-occurrence clustering excluded repertoires with fewer than 30,000 or more than 120,000 public chains, plus five with anomalous nucleotide sharing. TCRdb mirrors the immuneACCESS table, restricted to in-frame sequences. Some clones are absent from its copies; in checked studies, under half trace to an unresolved V gene, and the reason for the others is unknown. For V, J and clone size, that table is used; D and trimming come from the DNA. The sample data list about 94,000 clones, and 76% of these were observed just once. The ten largest make up 1.3% to 1.5% of the sample.

Beyond this particular receptor, the publication reports: Compared with the roughly 700-donor mean, donors in an Asian-associated ancestry cluster had fewer N-insertions in productive TCRs, according to a later genetic analysis. V-gene and J-gene trimming of TCR beta chains was associated with a missense DCLRE1C variant in a later genetic analysis, and the association was replicated in an independent cohort. Several of the top co-occurrence clusters appeared to be linked to parvovirus B19, influenza, CMV and Epstein-Barr virus, according to a later analysis. CMV serostatus was the only immune exposure information available for the cohort. The classifier was reported to diagnose cytomegalovirus status with high specificity and sensitivity in both the original and validation cohorts. Some IMGT-functional V segments, including TRBV6-2 and TRBV6-3, could not be distinguished by the 87-base-pair reads and were therefore excluded. Across donors, most TCR sequences were observed very rarely, whereas some public TCRs were present in many individuals. Roughly uniform sequencing depth across donors was assumed in presence/absence analyses, although this assumption may not hold. Correlated functional status among segregating V segments might reflect linkage disequilibrium, but an unknown experimental factor could not be ruled out. A later analysis associated 16,951 TCR beta sequences with specific HLA alleles at a false discovery rate of 0.05. Because counts were too low, roughly 18 rarely observed V segments, including chromosome 9 orphons, were left out of the earlier analysis of some 600 of the donors. A few of the identified cytomegalovirus-associated TCR beta chains were confirmed in vitro to be specific for cytomegalovirus antigens. In an earlier analysis of 587 of the donors, most TCR beta V segments were observed in productive rearrangements about 87% or about 30% of the time, broadly matching IMGT annotations. It was suggested by the authors that the approach could potentially be generalized to other disease states and immunological phenotypes. When HLA alleles, especially DR and DQ, strongly co-occurred, attributing TCR associations to individual alleles was difficult. A further reported finding was that TCR beta sequences accurately predicted the HLA-A and HLA-B alleles for most subjects in the first cohort. Because some donors lacked HLA typing at each locus, the association tests relied only on the typed subset. According to a later analysis, most CMV-associated TCR beta chains appeared to be HLA-restricted, and the HLA associations seemed to be driven largely by CMV exposure. The study listed 150 to 200 TCR beta chains as associated with cytomegalovirus. The cohort was sequenced for TCR beta chains only, and without alpha or paired-chain data the features that could be detected were limited. The sequencing pipeline was judged likely to have produced a cluster of highly shared sequence variants as a technical artifact. A later analysis found that TCR association rates varied across HLA loci, with DRB1 alleles showing the most associated TCRs and HLA-C alleles the fewest. In a later analysis, HLA-associated TCR beta chains were found to be more clonally expanded and to have lower generation probabilities than equally common non-associated chains.

The cohort was made up of roughly 670 healthy bone marrow donors. At the time of sampling, every cohort member was nominally healthy, though immune exposures that went unrecorded were likely present. The donor was CMV seronegative and was included in the group of about 400 seronegative cohort members. A peripheral blood sample was collected from each donor, and TCR beta sequencing was performed on peripheral blood mononuclear cells. The Qiagen DNeasy Blood Extraction Kit was used to extract genomic DNA from the blood cell samples. Sequencing input: PBMCs. The clonotype comes from a male donor in good health and CMV-seronegative. The chain was built from TRBV18 and TRBJ2-1, and TRBD2 aligns with 9 junction nucleotides. CDR3 reads: CASSPPSGRSREQFF. The DNA sequence is as follows: TGTGCCAGCTCACCACCTAGCGGGAGATCCCGTGAGCAGTTCTTC.